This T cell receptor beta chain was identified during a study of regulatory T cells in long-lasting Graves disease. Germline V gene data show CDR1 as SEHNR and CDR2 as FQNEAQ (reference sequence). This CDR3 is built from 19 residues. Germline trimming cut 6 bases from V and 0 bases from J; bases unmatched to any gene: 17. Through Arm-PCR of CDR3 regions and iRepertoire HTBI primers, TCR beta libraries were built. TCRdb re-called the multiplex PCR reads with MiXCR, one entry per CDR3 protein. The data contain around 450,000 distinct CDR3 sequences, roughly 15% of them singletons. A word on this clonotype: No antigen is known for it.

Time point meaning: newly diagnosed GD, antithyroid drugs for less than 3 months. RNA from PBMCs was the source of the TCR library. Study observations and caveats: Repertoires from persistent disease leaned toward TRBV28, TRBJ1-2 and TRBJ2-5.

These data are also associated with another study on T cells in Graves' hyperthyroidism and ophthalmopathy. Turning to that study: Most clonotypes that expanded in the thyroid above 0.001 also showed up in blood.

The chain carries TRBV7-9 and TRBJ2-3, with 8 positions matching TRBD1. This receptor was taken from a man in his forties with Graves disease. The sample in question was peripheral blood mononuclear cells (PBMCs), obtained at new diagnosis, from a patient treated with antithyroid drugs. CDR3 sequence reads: CASRRGTGVAGASTDTQYF. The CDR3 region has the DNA TGTGCCAGCAGACGAGGGACAGGCGTCGCCGGGGCTAGCACAGATACGCAGTATTTT.